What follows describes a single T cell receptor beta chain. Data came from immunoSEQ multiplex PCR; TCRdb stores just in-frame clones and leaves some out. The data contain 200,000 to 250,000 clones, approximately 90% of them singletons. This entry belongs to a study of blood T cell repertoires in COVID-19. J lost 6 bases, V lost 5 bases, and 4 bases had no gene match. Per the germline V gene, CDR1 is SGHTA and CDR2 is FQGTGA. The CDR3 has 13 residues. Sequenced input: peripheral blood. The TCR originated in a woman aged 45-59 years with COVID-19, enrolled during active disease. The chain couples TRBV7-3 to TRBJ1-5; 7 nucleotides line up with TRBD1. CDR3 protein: CASSQGGGQPQHF. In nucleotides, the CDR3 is TGTGCCAGCAGCCAGGGGGGCGGTCAGCCCCAGCATTTT.